Listed below are T cell receptor beta chains from one sample, sequenced in a study of patients and donors after allogeneic stem cell transplantation. Each CDR3 protein gets one entry after TCRdb re-called the RT-PCR reads with MiXCR. Among tens of thousands of distinct CDR3 sequences, roughly 43% were seen once, and the ten largest hold 61%. The sequencing sample was made of blood, either unsorted or a sorted T cell fraction (not recorded which). The receptors here all came from a human donor who was either an allogeneic HSCT recipient or a stem cell or donor lymphocyte infusion donor (not recorded which). It is not recorded whose cells these are; they may come from a transplant donor. CDR3s include the opening cysteine and the closing phenylalanine or tryptophan. The order of the fields is CDR3 protein, CDR3 DNA, J gene, D gene, clone size, V gene. The D gene is left open where the match is weak. The size of a clone is reported for some rows only, either as once, few or many, or as a class for expanded clones.

CDR3 protein: CASSLQDNTEAFF
CDR3 DNA: TGTGCCAGCAGTTTACAGGATAACACTGAAGCTTTCTTT
J gene: TRBJ1-1
D gene: NA
clone size: few
V gene: TRBV12-3/TRBV12-4

CDR3 protein: CASSGTGGQETQYF
CDR3 DNA: TGCGCCAGCAGCGGAACAGGGGGCCAAGAGACCCAGTACTTC
J gene: TRBJ2-5
D gene: TRBD1
clone size: NA
V gene: TRBV5-1

CDR3 protein: CASSSMDSLDEKLFF
CDR3 DNA: TGTGCCAGCAGTTCTATGGACAGCCTTGATGAAAAACTGTTTTTT
J gene: TRBJ1-4
D gene: NA
clone size: NA
V gene: TRBV28

CDR3 protein: CASSFVKGFGATQYF
CDR3 DNA: TGTGCCAGCAGTTTCGTTAAGGGTTTTGGCGCAACGCAGTATTTT
J gene: TRBJ2-3
D gene: NA
clone size: NA
V gene: TRBV12-3/TRBV12-4

CDR3 protein: CASSLNREWSTEAFF
CDR3 DNA: TGTGCCAGCAGTTTAAACAGGGAATGGAGCACTGAAGCTTTCTTT
J gene: TRBJ1-1
D gene: NA
clone size: NA
V gene: TRBV6-6

CDR3 protein: CASTPPAGGGEQYF
CDR3 DNA: TGTGCCAGCACCCCCCCAGCGGGAGGTGGCGAGCAGTACTTC
J gene: TRBJ2-7
D gene: TRBD2
clone size: NA
V gene: TRBV5-6

CDR3 protein: CASSLDWGGWAFF
CDR3 DNA: TGTGCCAGCAGCTTAGATTGGGGGGGTTGGGCTTTCTTT
J gene: TRBJ1-1
D gene: NA
clone size: NA
V gene: TRBV11-2

CDR3 protein: CASSVGQSSNQPQHF
CDR3 DNA: TGTGCCAGCAGCGTAGGACAGTCTAGCAATCAGCCCCAGCATTTT
J gene: TRBJ1-5
D gene: NA
clone size: NA
V gene: TRBV9

CDR3 protein: CATDNREMSGYTF
CDR3 DNA: TGTGCCACCGACAACAGGGAAATGAGTGGCTACACCTTC
J gene: TRBJ1-2
D gene: NA
clone size: few
V gene: TRBV10-3

CDR3 protein: CASSFSLETGLGYTF
CDR3 DNA: TGTGCCAGCAGCTTCAGTTTGGAGACAGGGCTTGGCTACACCTTC
J gene: TRBJ1-2
D gene: TRBD1
clone size: NA
V gene: TRBV11-2

CDR3 protein: CASRGTGGSGTEAFF
CDR3 DNA: TGTGCCAGCAGGGGGACAGGGGGCTCGGGCACTGAAGCTTTCTTT
J gene: TRBJ1-1
D gene: TRBD1
clone size: NA
V gene: TRBV28

CDR3 protein: CASSQGVVDGYTF
CDR3 DNA: TGCGCCAGCAGCCAAGGGGTGGTTGATGGCTACACCTTC
J gene: TRBJ1-2
D gene: NA
clone size: NA
V gene: TRBV4-3

CDR3 protein: CASSLSGFANTGELFF
CDR3 DNA: TGTGCCAGCAGCTTAAGTGGGTTCGCGAACACCGGGGAGCTGTTTTTT
J gene: TRBJ2-2
D gene: NA
clone size: once
V gene: TRBV7-3

CDR3 protein: CASSLGGARSPLHF
CDR3 DNA: TGTGCCAGCAGTTTAGGGGGGGCACGCTCACCCCTCCACTTT
J gene: TRBJ1-6
D gene: NA
clone size: few
V gene: TRBV28

CDR3 protein: CASSPYSQYEQYF
CDR3 DNA: TGTGCCAGCAGCCCTTATAGCCAATACGAGCAGTACTTC
J gene: TRBJ2-7
D gene: NA
clone size: NA
V gene: TRBV14